One and the same sample provided the 7 T cell receptor beta chains below, sequenced in a study of shared clonotypes between healthy human individuals. Profiled with immunoSEQ multiplex PCR; TCRdb holds only in-frame clones, not every one. This sample yields over a million clones, of which 70% to 80% are seen a single time; 0.6% to 0.7% belongs to the top ten. The source material was memory CD4+ T cells from PBMCs. Indicated subset: CD45RA-negative fraction. The receptors shown here come from a man younger than 30 in good health. Some clones in this sample may be carry-over from other donors' samples.

The chain uses TRBV5-1 and TRBJ2-3; 11 bases are a match to TRBD2. With V trimmed by 0 bases and J by 1 base, 4 bases remained unmatched. The CDR3 extends over 17 amino acids. Germline CDR1 reads SGHRS; CDR2 reads YFSETQ. The CDR3 loop is CASSLGPTSGGTDTQYF. Written as DNA, the CDR3 is TGCGCCAGCAGCTTGGGCCCGACTAGCGGGGGCACAGATACGCAGTATTTT.

The chain is built from TRBV18 and TRBJ2-7; D is perhaps TRBD1 (6 bases). Germline loops: CDR1 KGHSH, CDR2 LQKENI. V was trimmed by 1 base and J by 5 bases, leaving 18 bases between them. The CDR3 runs 16 residues. The CDR3 here is CASSPRPPTGDNEQYF. CDR3 nucleotide sequence: TGTGCCAGCTCACCACGCCCTCCAACCGGGGACAACGAGCAGTACTTC. The full variable domain, rest sourced from reference TRBV18 and TRBJ2-7, is NAGVMQNPRHLVRRRGQEARLRCSPMKGHSHVYWYRQLPEEGLKFMVYLQKENIIDESGMPKERFSAEFPKEGPSILRIQQVVRGDSAAYFCASSPRPPTGDNEQYFGPGTRLTVT.

This chain links TRBV29-1 with TRBJ2-2, with 10 bases that match TRBD1. Germline V gives CDR1 SQVTM, CDR2 ANQGSEA. This CDR3 comprises 16 residues. The junction had 15 bases not matched to a gene; V was cut back by 7 bases and J by 7 bases. CDR3 DNA sequence: TGCAGCGCCGGCTCTCCCGGGACAGGGGCTGTCGGGGAGCTGTTTTTT. This codes for CSAGSPGTGAVGELFF.

J is TRBJ2-1 and V is TRBV7-2; 11 nucleotides match TRBD2. V lost 5 bases to trimming and J lost 10 bases; unmatched junction nucleotides: 7. In germline, CDR1 is SGHTA, CDR2 FQGNSA. This CDR3 is built from 14 residues. CDR3 protein: CASSPPRTSGEQFF. In nucleotides, the CDR3 is TGTGCCAGCAGCCCCCCCCGGACTAGCGGGGAGCAGTTCTTC.

The chain combines TRBV7-9 with TRBJ2-3, with 10 bases that match TRBD1. The V gene's germline CDR1 is SEHNR and CDR2 FQNEAQ (reference sequence). The ends lost 4 bases at V and 4 bases at J; junction bases unmatched: 2. The CDR3 consists of 14 residues. The CDR3 reads CASSSGTGADTQYF. CDR3 DNA sequence: TGTGCCAGCAGCTCTGGGACAGGGGCAGATACGCAGTATTTT.

The rearrangement joins TRBV21-1 to TRBJ2-3; the listed D gene, TRBD2, was not tested against the DNA. TRBV21-1 is listed as a pseudogene. The CDR3 sequence is 21 residues long. The CDR3 is CASSKGGSGAGGTQCTDTQYF. The DNA of the CDR3 is TGTGCCAGCAGCAAAGGTGGGTCCGGAGCGGGAGGTACCCAATGCACAGATACGCAGTATTTT.

V gene TRBV10-1 combines with J gene TRBJ2-7; tentatively, D is TRBD1 (6 bases). The germline CDR1 and CDR2 sequences are WNHNN and SYGVQD (reference sequence). The CDR3 totals 14 residues. V dropped 6 bases and J dropped 2 bases, with 14 bases sitting between them. The CDR3 coding sequence is TGCGCCAGCAGCCCATATACAGGGCCCTACGAGCAGTACTTC. Translating it yields CASSPYTGPYEQYF.